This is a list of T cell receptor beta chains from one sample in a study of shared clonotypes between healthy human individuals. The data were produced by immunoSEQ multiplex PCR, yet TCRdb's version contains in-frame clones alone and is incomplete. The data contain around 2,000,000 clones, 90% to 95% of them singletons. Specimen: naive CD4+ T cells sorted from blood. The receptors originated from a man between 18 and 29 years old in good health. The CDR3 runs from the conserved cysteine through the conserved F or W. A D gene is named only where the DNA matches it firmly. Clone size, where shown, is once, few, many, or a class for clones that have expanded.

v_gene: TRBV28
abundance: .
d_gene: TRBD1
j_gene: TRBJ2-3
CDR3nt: TGTGCCAGCAGTGTCCCGGGACAGCAAGATACGCAGTATTTT
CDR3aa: CASSVPGQQDTQYF

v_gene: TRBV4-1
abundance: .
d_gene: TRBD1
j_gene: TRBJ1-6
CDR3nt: TGCGCCAGCAGCCCGACCAGTGCAGGGGGATATTCACCCCTCCACTTT
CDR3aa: CASSPTSAGGYSPLHF

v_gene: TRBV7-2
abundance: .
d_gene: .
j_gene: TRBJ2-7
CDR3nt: TGTGCCAGCAGCTCAGGTAGGCTGGGTACCTACGAGCAGTACTTC
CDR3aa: CASSSGRLGTYEQYF

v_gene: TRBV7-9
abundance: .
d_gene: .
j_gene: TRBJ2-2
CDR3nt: TGTGCCAGCACCATATACACCGGGGAGCTGTTTTTT
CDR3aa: CASTIYTGELFF

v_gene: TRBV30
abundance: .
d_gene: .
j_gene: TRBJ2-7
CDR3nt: TGTGCCTGGAGTTCCCCCTCCTACGAGCAGTACTTC
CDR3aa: CAWSSPSYEQYF

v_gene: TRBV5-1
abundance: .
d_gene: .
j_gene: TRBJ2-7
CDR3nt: TGCGCCAGCAGACCCACAGGGCCCGCCTACGAGCAGTACTTC
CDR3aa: CASRPTGPAYEQYF

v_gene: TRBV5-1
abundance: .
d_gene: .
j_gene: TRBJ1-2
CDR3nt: TGCGCCAGCAGCTTGGAGCCAACTAACTATGGCTACACCTTC
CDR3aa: CASSLEPTNYGYTF

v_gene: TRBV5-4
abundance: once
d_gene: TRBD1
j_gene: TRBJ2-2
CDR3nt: TGTGCCAGCAGCTTACCAGGGGGGAACACCGGGGAGCTGTTTTTT
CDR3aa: CASSLPGGNTGELFF

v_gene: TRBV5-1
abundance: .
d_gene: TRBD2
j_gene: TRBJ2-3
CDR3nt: TGCGCCAGCAGCTTGAGAGCGGGAGGTGGAGATACGCAGTATTTT
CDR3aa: CASSLRAGGGDTQYF

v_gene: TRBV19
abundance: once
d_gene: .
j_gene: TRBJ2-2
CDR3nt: TGTGCCAGTAGTAAGGGTTTAAAGAACACCGGGGAGCTGTTTTTT
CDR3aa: CASSKGLKNTGELFF

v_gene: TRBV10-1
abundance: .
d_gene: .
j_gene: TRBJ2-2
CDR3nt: TGCGCCAGCAAGGACCCGAACACCGGGGAGCTGTTTTTT
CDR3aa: CASKDPNTGELFF

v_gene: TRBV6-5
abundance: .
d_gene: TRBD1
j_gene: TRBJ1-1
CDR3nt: TGTGCCAGCAGTACCCGACAGGGGAGAGCTTTCTTT
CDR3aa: CASSTRQGRAFF